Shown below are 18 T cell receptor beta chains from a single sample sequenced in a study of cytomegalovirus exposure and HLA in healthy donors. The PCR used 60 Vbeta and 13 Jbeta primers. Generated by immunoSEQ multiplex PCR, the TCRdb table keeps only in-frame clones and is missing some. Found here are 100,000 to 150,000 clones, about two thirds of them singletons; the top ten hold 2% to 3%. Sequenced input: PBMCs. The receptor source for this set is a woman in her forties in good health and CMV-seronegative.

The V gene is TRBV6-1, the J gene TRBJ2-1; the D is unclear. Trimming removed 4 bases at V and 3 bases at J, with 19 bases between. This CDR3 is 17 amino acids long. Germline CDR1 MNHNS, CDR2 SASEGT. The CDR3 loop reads CASSVMSGAVGYNEQFF. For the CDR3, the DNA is TGTGCCAGCAGTGTTATGTCGGGTGCCGTGGGCTACAATGAGCAGTTCTTC.

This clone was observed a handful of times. The CDR3 region has the DNA TGCGCCAGCAGCCAAGATATCCTAGGTTGGGATGGCTACACCTTC. Translation gives CASSQDILGWDGYTF. This chain uses TRBV4-3 with TRBJ1-2; D uncertain. Germline lookup yields CDR1 LGHNA and CDR2 YSLEER. The length of the CDR3 is 15 residues. V lost 0 bases to trimming and J lost 6 bases, with 14 bases between them.

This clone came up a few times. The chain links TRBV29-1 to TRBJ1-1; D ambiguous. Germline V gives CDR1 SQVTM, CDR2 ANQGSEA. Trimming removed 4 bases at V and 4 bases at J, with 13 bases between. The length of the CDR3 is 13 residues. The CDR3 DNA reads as TGCAGCGTTGGCCTCCGTCTATCCACTGAAGCTTTCTTT. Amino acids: CSVGLRLSTEAFF.

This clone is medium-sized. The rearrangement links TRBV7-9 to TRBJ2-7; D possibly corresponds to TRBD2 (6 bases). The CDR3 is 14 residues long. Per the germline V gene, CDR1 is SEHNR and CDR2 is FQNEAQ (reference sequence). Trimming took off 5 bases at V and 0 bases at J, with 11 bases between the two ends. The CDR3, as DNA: TGTGCCAGCAGCCCCAGGGACTTCTCCTACGAGCAGTACTTC. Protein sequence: CASSPRDFSYEQYF. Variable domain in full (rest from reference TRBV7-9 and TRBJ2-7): DTGVSQNPRHKITKRGQNVTFRCDPISEHNRLYWYRQTLGQGPEFLTYFQNEAQLEKSRLLSDRFSAERPKGSFSTLEIQRTEQGDSAMYLCASSPRDFSYEQYFGPGTRLTVT.

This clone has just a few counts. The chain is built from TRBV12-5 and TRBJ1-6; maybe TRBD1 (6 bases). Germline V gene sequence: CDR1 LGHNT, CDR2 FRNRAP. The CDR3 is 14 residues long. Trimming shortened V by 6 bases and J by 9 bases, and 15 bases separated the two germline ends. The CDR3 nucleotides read TGTGCTAGTGGCGTAAGGGGACAAGGTTCACCCCTCCACTTT. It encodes CASGVRGQGSPLHF. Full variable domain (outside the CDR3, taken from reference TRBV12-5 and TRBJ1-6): DARVTQTPRHKVTEMGQEVTMRCQPILGHNTVFWYRQTMMQGLELLAYFRNRAPLDDSGMPKDRFSAEMPDATLATLKIQPSEPRDSAVYFCASGVRGQGSPLHFGNGTRLTVT.

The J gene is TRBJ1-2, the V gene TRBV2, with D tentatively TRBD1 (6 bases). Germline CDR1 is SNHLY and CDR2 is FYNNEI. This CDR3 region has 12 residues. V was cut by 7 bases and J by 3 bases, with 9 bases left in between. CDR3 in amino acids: CASTRQDYGYTF. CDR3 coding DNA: TGTGCCAGCACTAGACAGGACTATGGCTACACCTTC. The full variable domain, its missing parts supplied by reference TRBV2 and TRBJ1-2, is EPEVTQTPSHQVTQMGQEVILRCVPISNHLYFYWYRQILGQKVEFLVSFYNNEISEKSEIFDDQFSVERPDGSNFTLKIRSTKLEDSAMYFCASTRQDYGYTFGSGTRLTVV.

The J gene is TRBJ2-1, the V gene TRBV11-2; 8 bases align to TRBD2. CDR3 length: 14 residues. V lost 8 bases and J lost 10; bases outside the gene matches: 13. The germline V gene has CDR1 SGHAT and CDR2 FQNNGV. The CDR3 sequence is CASRLPGGPGEQFF. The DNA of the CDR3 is TGTGCCAGCCGCCTGCCGGGGGGGCCCGGAGAGCAGTTCTTC.

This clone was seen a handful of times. The CDR3 nucleotides are TGTGCCAGCAGCTCCCTTACTAGCCGAGATACGCAGTATTTT. Amino acid sequence: CASSSLTSRDTQYF. This chain connects TRBV7-2 to TRBJ2-3; D perhaps matches TRBD2 (6 bases). The V gene lost 4 bases and the J gene lost 5 bases, with 13 bases spanning the gap. CDR1 and CDR2 (germline): SGHTA, FQGNSA. The CDR3 extends over 14 amino acids.

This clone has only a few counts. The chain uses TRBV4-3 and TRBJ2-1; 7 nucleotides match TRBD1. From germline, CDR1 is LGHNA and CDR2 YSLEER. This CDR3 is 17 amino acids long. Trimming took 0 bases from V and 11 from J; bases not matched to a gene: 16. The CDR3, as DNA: TGCGCCAGCAGCCAAGATCGGACCAACCGGGACAGCAACAAGCAGTTCTTC. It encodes CASSQDRTNRDSNKQFF.

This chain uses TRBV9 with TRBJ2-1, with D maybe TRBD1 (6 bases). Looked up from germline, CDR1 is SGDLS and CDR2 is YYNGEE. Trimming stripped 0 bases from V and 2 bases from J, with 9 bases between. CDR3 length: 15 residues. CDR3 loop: CASSVEQGAYNEQFF. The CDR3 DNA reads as TGTGCCAGCAGCGTAGAACAGGGCGCCTACAATGAGCAGTTCTTC.

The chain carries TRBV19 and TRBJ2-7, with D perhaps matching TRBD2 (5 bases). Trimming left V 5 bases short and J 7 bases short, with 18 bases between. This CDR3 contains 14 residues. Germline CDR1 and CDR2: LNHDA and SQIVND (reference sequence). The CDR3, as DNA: TGTGCCAGTAGTTCCGGGCCCCAAACGGGGGAGCAGTACTTC. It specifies CASSSGPQTGEQYF. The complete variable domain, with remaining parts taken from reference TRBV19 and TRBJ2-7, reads DGGITQSPKYLFRKEGQNVTLSCEQNLNHDAMYWYRQDPGQGLRLIYYSQIVNDFQKGDIAEGYSVSREKKESFPLTVTSAQKNPTAFYLCASSSGPQTGEQYFGPGTRLTVT.

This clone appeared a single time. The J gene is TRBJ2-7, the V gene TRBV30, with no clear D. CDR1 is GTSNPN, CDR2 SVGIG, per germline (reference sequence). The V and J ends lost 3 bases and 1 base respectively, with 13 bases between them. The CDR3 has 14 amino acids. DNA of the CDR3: TGTGCCTGGAGCGTGTTTGGCCCGTCCTACGAGCAGTACTTC. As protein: CAWSVFGPSYEQYF.

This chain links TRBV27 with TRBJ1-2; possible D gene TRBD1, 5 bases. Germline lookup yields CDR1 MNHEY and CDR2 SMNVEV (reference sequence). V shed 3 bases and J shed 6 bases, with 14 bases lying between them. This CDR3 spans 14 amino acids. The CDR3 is CASSFWQGSDGYTF. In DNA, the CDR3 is TGTGCCAGCAGTTTTTGGCAGGGTTCGGATGGCTACACCTTC.

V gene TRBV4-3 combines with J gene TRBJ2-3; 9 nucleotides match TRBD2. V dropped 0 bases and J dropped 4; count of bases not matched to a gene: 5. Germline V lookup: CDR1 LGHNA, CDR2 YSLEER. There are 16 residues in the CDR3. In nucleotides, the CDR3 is TGCGCCAGCAGCCAAGATTGGCGGGGGGGCGCAGATACGCAGTATTTT. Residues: CASSQDWRGGADTQYF.

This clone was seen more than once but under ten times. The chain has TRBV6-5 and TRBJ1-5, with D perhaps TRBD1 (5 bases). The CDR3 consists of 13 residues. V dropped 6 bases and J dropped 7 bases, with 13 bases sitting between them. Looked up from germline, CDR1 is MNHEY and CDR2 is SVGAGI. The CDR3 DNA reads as TGTGCCAGCAGCTTAATATGGGGCCAGCCCCAGCATTTT. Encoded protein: CASSLIWGQPQHF.

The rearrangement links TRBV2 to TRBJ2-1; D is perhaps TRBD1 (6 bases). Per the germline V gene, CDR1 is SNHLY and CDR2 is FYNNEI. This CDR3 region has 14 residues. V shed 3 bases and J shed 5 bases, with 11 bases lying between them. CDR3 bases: TGTGCCAGCAGTGACCCGGGACAAAACAATGAGCAGTTCTTC. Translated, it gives CASSDPGQNNEQFF.

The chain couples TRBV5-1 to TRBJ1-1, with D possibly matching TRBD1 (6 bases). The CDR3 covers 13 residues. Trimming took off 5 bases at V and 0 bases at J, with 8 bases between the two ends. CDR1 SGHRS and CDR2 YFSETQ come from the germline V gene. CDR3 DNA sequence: TGCGCCAGCAGGGACAGTCTGAACACTGAAGCTTTCTTT. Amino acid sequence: CASRDSLNTEAFF. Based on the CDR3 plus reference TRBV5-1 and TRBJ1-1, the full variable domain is KAGVTQTPRYLIKTRGQQVTLSCSPISGHRSVSWYQQTPGQGLQFLFEYFSETQRNKGNFPGRFSGRQFSNSRSEMNVSTLELGDSALYLCASRDSLNTEAFFGQGTRLTVV.

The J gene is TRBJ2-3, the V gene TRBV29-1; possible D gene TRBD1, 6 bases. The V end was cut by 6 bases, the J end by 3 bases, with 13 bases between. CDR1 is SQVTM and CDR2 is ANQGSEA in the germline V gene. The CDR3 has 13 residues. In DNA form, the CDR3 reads TGCAGCGTGGGAAAGGGGGAGACAGATACGCAGTATTTT. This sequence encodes CSVGKGETDTQYF.